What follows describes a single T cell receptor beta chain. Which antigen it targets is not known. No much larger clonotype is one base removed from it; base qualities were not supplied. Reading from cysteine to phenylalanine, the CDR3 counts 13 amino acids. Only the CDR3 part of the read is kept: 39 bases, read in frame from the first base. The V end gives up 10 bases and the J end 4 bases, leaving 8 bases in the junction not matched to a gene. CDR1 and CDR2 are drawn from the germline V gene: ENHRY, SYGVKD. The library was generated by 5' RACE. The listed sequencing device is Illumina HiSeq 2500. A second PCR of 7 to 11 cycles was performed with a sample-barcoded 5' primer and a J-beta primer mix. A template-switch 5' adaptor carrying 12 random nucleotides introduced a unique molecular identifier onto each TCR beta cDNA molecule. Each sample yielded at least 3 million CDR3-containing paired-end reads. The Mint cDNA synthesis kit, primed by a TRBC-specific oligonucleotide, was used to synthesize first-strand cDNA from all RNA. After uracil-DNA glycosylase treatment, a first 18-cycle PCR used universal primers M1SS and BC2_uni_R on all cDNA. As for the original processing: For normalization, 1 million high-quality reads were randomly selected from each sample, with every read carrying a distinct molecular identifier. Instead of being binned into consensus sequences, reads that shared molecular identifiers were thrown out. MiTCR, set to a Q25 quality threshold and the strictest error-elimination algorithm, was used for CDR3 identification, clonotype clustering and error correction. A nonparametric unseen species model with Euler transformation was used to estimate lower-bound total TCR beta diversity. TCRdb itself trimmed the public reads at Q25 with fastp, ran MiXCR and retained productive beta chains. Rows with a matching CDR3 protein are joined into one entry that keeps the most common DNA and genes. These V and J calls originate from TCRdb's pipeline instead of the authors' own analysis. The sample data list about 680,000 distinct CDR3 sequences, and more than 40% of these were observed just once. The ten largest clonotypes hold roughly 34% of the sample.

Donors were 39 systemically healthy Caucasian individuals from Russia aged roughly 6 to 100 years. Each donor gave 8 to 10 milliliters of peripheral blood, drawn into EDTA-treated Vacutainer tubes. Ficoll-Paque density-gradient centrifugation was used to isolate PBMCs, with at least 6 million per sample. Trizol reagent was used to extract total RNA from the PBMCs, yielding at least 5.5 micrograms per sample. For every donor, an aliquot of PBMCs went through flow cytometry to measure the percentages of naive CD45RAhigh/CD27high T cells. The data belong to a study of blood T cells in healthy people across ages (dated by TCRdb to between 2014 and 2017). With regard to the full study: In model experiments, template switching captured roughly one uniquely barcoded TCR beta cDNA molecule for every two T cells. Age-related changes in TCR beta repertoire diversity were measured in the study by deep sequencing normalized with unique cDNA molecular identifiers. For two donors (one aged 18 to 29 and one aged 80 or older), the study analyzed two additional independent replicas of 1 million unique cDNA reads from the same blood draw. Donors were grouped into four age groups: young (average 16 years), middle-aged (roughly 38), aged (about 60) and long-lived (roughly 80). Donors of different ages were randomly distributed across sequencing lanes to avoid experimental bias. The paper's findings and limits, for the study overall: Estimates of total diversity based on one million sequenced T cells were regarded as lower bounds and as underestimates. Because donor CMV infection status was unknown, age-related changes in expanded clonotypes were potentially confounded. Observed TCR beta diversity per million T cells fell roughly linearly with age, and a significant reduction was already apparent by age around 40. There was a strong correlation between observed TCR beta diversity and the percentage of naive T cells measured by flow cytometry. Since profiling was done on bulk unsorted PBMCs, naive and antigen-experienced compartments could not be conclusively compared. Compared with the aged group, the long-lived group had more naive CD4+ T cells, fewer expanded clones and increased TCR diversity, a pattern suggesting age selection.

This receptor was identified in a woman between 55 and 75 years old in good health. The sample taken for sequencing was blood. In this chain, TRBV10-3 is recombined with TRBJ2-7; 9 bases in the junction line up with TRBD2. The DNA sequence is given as TGTGCCACAGTAGCGGGAGAGGGATACGAGCAGTACTTC. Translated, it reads CATVAGEGYEQYF.